This T cell receptor (beta chain) was sequenced for a study of blood T cell repertoires in COVID-19. Across the whole study: Collection of acute and convalescent COVID-19 samples took place in the United States, Italy and Spain. The cDNA or gDNA used as material had been derived from T cells, B-cell-depleted T cells, or PBMCs.

Per the original methods: Amplification of reference gene primers provided the estimated nucleated cell counts. TCRdb's copy holds only in-frame clones and misses some; the assay was immunoSEQ multiplex PCR. V and J calls and clone size are given by that table; D and trimming were obtained from the DNA. The table records about 130,000 clones, approximately 83% of them present only once. From germline, CDR1 is SGHRS and CDR2 YFSETQ. The V gene lost 2 bases and the J gene lost 5 bases, with 13 bases spanning the gap. There are 15 residues in the CDR3. This clonotype originated in a woman aged 50 to 65 who had recovered from COVID-19. The sample consisted of peripheral blood. J is TRBJ2-2 and V is TRBV5-1; D is uncertain. The CDR3 sequence is CASSLVASRTGELFF. The CDR3 region has the DNA TGCGCCAGCAGCTTAGTTGCATCTCGGACCGGGGAGCTGTTTTTT.